This T cell receptor (beta chain) was found in a study of blood T cell repertoires in COVID-19. About the research overall: COVID-19 samples collected from the United States, Italy and Spain covered acute and convalescent phases. PBMCs, B-cell-depleted T cells, or T cells were the source of the cDNA or gDNA that made up the material.

Here immunoSEQ multiplex PCR was the method, and the copy in TCRdb shows in-frame clones only, minus some. The repertoire holds about 100,000 clones, with more than 85% as singletons. Germline lookup yields CDR1 SGHNT and CDR2 YYREEE (reference sequence). CDR3 length: 16 amino acids. V gave up 4 bases and J gave up 6 bases, with 22 bases separating them. This TCR was recovered from a man aged 25-45 years in a cohort sampled during active COVID-19. J is TRBJ1-2 and V is TRBV5-4; a weak D match, TRBD1 (5 bases). The sequenced sample was peripheral blood. The DNA of the CDR3 is TGTGCCAGCAGCCCGGCGACGCGGGGGAAGAGAGATGGCTACACCTTC. Amino acids: CASSPATRGKRDGYTF.